The TCR beta chain described here comes from a study of control samples from healthy donors and cancer patients. Clones were read by immunoSEQ multiplex PCR, and TCRdb kept only the in-frame ones, dropping some. The sample has about 180,000 clones, roughly 92% seen once; the top ten hold 1.4%. The CDR3 runs to 15 residues. The V end was cut by 3 bases, the J end by 5 bases, with 14 bases between. Looked up from germline, CDR1 is LNHDA and CDR2 is SQIVND (reference sequence). The chain links TRBV19 to TRBJ1-5; D is unclear. Sequencing used blood. The TCR comes from a man aged 30-40 years in good health. The CDR3 region has the DNA TGTGCCAGTAGTATCGGGCGGGGAATACATCAGCCCCAGCATTTT. Its protein is CASSIGRGIHQPQHF. Full variable domain (remainder filled in from reference TRBV19 and TRBJ1-5): DGGITQSPKYLFRKEGQNVTLSCEQNLNHDAMYWYRQDPGQGLRLIYYSQIVNDFQKGDIAEGYSVSREKKESFPLTVTSAQKNPTAFYLCASSIGRGIHQPQHFGDGTRLSIL.